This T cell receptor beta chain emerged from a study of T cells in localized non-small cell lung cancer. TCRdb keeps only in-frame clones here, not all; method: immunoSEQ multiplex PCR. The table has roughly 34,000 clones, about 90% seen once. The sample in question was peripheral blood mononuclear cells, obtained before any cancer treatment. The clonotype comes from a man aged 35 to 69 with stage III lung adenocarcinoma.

The CDR3: CASSFGTTGGLTEAFF. CDR3 in DNA: TGTGCCAGCAGCTTTGGGACTACAGGGGGCCTCACTGAAGCTTTCTTT. V and J are TRBV7-9 and TRBJ1-1; TRBD1 agrees at 9 bases. This CDR3 has 16 amino acids. With 3 bases clipped from V and 4 bases from J, the junction kept 9 bases outside the gene matches. CDR1 is SEHNR and CDR2 is FQNEAQ in the germline V gene (reference sequence). The complete variable domain, with remaining parts taken from reference TRBV7-9 and TRBJ1-1, reads DTGVSQNPRHKITKRGQNVTFRCDPISEHNRLYWYRQTLGQGPEFLTYFQNEAQLEKSRLLSDRFSAERPKGSFSTLEIQRTEQGDSAMYLCASSFGTTGGLTEAFFGQGTRLTVV.